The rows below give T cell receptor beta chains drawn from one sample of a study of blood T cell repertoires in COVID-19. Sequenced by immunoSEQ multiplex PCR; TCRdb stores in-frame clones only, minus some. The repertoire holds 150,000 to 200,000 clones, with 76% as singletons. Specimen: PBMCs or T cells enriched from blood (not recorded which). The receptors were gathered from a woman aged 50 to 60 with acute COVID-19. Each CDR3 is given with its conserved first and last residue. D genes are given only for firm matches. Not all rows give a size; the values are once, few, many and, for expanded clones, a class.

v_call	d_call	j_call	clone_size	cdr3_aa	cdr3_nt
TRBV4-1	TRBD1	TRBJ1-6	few	CASSRGQGGYNSPLHF	TGCGCCAGCAGCCGAGGACAGGGGGGATATAATTCACCCCTCCACTTT
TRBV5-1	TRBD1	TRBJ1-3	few	CASSQRTGASLGTGNTIYF	TGCGCCAGCAGCCAGAGGACAGGGGCGAGCTTGGGGACTGGAAACACCATATATTTT
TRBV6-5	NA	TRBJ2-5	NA	CATRGHSVVETQYF	TGTGCCACCCGAGGGCATTCTGTCGTCGAGACCCAGTACTTC
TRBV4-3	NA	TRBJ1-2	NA	CASSQTDYGYTF	TGCGCCAGCAGCCAGACAGATTATGGCTACACCTTC
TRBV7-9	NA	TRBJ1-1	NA	CASSDQGTEAFF	TGTGCCAGCAGCGATCAGGGTACTGAAGCTTTCTTT
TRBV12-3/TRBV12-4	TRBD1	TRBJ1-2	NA	CASRDRGYGYTF	TGTGCCAGTCGGGACAGGGGCTATGGCTACACCTTC
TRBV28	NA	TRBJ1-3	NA	CASSDTPGNTIYF	TGTGCCAGCTCGGACACCCCTGGAAACACCATATATTTT
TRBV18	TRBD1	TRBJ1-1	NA	CASSPAGTGTEAFF	TGTGCCAGCTCACCCGCCGGGACAGGGACTGAAGCTTTCTTT
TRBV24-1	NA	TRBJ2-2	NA	CATSDSGLNTGELFF	TGTGCCACCAGTGACTCTGGCCTGAACACCGGGGAGCTGTTTTTT
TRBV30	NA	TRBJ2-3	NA	CAWGRGGSTDTQYF	TGTGCCTGGGGGAGGGGGGGAAGCACAGATACGCAGTATTTT
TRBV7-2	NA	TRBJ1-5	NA	CASSLAGASNQPQHF	TGTGCCAGCAGCTTAGCAGGGGCGAGCAATCAGCCCCAGCATTTT
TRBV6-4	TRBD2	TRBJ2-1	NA	CASSPVAGRYNEQFF	TGTGCCAGCAGTCCCGTAGCGGGGAGATACAATGAGCAGTTCTTC
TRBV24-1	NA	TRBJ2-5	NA	CATSDLGQGPQETQYF	TGTGCCACCAGTGATTTGGGCCAGGGTCCCCAAGAGACCCAGTACTTC
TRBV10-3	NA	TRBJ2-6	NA	CAITRGTPSGANVLTF	TGTGCCATCACTCGAGGGACTCCCTCTGGGGCCAACGTCCTGACTTTC
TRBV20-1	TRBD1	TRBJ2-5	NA	CSASLGQQETQYF	TGCAGTGCTAGTCTGGGACAGCAAGAGACCCAGTACTTC
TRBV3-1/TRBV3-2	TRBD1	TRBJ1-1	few	CASSRRQGAQAEAFF	TGTGCCAGCAGCCGGAGACAGGGGGCGCAAGCTGAAGCTTTCTTT
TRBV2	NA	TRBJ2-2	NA	CASSGQQGATGELFF	TGTGCCAGCAGCGGACAACAGGGCGCCACCGGGGAGCTGTTTTTT
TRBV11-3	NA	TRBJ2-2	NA	CASSLGDTNTGELFF	TGTGCCAGCAGCTTAGGGGACACGAACACCGGGGAGCTGTTTTTT
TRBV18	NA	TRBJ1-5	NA	CASSPPGGRNQPQHF	TGTGCCAGCTCACCACCGGGGGGGAGAAATCAGCCCCAGCATTTT
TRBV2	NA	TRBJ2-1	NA	CASSPGPRRGNEQFF	TGTGCCAGCAGTCCGGGACCCCGGAGGGGCAATGAGCAGTTCTTC
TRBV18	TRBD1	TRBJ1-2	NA	CASSPGQGAPNYGYTF	TGTGCCAGCTCACCGGGACAGGGGGCGCCCAACTATGGCTACACCTTC
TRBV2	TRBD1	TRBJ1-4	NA	CASSQESGQNEKLFF	TGTGCCAGCAGTCAAGAGTCGGGACAGAATGAAAAACTGTTTTTT
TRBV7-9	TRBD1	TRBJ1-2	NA	CASTGQGYYGYTF	TGTGCCAGTACCGGACAGGGCTACTATGGCTACACCTTC
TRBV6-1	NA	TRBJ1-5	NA	CASSEARGRRSVSNQPQHF	TGTGCCAGCAGTGAAGCGCGGGGCAGGCGATCCGTTAGCAATCAGCCCCAGCATTTT
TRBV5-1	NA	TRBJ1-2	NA	CASSEESRGAGDYGYTF	TGCGCCAGCAGCGAGGAGAGCAGGGGAGCAGGGGACTATGGCTACACCTTC
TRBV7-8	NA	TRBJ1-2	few	CASTLGSQGSSGYTF	TGTGCCAGCACCCTAGGATCCCAGGGTAGTAGTGGCTACACCTTC
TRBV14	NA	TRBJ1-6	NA	CASSQGGMRSPLHF	TGTGCCAGCAGCCAGGGGGGGATGCGGTCACCCCTCCACTTT
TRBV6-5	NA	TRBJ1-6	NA	CASSYGTTGSPLHF	TGTGCCAGCAGTTACGGCACGACGGGTTCACCCCTCCACTTT
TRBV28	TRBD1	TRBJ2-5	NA	CASSLERGLETQYF	TGTGCCAGCAGTTTGGAGAGGGGGCTCGAGACCCAGTACTTC
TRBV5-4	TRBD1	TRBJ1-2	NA	CASSTGQGVSYGYTF	TGTGCCAGCAGCACCGGACAGGGGGTTAGCTATGGCTACACCTTC
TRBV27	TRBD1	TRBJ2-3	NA	CASSFRTGGWTDTQYF	TGTGCCAGCAGTTTCCGGACAGGGGGTTGGACAGATACGCAGTATTTT
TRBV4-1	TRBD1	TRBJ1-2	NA	CASSQPTGDYGYTF	TGCGCCAGCAGCCAACCGACAGGGGACTATGGCTACACCTTC
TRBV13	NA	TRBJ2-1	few	CASSPLRDSYEQFF	TGTGCCAGCAGCCCCCTCCGGGACTCCTATGAGCAGTTCTTC
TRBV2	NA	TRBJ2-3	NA	CASRLYQGTDTQYF	TGTGCCAGCAGGCTATACCAGGGCACAGATACGCAGTATTTT
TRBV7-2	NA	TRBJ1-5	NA	CASSPRGGANQPQHF	TGTGCCAGCAGCCCACGGGGGGGTGCCAATCAGCCCCAGCATTTT
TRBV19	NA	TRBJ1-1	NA	CASRYQVNTEAFF	TGTGCCAGTAGGTATCAGGTGAACACTGAAGCTTTCTTT
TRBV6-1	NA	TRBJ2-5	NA	CASSDWSVETQYF	TGTGCCAGCAGTGATTGGTCGGTGGAGACCCAGTACTTC
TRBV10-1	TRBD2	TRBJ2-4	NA	CASSEWGGGGVVAKNIQYF	TGCGCCAGCAGTGAGTGGGGCGGCGGGGGGGTTGTCGCCAAAAACATTCAGTACTTC
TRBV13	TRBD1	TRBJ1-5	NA	CASSLGTGGGQPQHF	TGTGCCAGCAGCTTAGGGACAGGGGGCGGTCAGCCCCAGCATTTT
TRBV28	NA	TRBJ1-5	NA	CASSLTGGLNQPQHF	TGTGCCAGCAGTTTAACGGGGGGTCTCAATCAGCCCCAGCATTTT
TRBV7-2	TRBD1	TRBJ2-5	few	CASSLAWTGQETQYF	TGTGCCAGCAGCTTAGCTTGGACAGGGCAAGAGACCCAGTACTTC
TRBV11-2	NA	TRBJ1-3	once	CASSPSAGGNTIYF	TGTGCCAGCAGTCCTAGCGCGGGTGGAAACACCATATATTTT
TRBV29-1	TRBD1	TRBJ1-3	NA	CSVEAGTVSSGNTIYF	TGCAGCGTTGAAGCTGGGACAGTTAGCTCTGGAAACACCATATATTTT
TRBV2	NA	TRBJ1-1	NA	CASSEEGDTEAFF	TGTGCCAGCAGTGAAGAGGGGGACACTGAAGCTTTCTTT
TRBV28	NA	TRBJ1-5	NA	CASSLFPRRTNQPQHF	TGTGCCAGCAGTTTATTCCCCAGGAGGACTAATCAGCCCCAGCATTTT
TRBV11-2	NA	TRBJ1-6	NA	CASSLVDRRDSPLHF	TGTGCCAGCAGCTTAGTTGACAGGCGCGATTCACCCCTCCACTTT
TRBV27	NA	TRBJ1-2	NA	CASSTTGWTNYGYTF	TGTGCCAGCAGCACAACAGGGTGGACTAACTATGGCTACACCTTC
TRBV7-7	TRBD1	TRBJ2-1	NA	CASSRDRISYNEQFF	TGTGCCAGCAGCAGGGACAGAATATCCTACAATGAGCAGTTCTTC
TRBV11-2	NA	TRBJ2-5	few	CASSLHLGQETQYF	TGTGCCAGCAGCTTACACCTAGGCCAAGAGACCCAGTACTTC
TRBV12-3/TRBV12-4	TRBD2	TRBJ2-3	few	CASSSGGRDTQYF	TGTGCCAGCAGTTCGGGGGGAAGGGATACGCAGTATTTT
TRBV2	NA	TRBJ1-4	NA	CASSTATNEKLFF	TGTGCCAGCAGTACAGCAACTAATGAAAAACTGTTTTTT
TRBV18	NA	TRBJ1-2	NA	CASSPTDVGPNYGYTF	TGTGCCAGCTCCCCCACTGATGTGGGCCCCAACTATGGCTACACCTTC
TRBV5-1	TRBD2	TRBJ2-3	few	CASSSNPLGTSGADTQYF	TGCGCCAGCAGCTCCAATCCCCTCGGGACTAGTGGCGCAGATACGCAGTATTTT
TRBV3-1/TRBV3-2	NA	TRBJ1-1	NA	CASSQGGRNTEAFF	TGTGCCAGCAGCCAAGGAGGGAGGAACACTGAAGCTTTCTTT
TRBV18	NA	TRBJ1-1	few	CASSRGENTEAFF	TGTGCCAGCTCACGGGGAGAGAACACTGAAGCTTTCTTT
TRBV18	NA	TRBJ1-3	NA	CASSASWAHSGNTIYF	TGTGCCAGCTCCGCCAGCTGGGCCCACTCTGGAAACACCATATATTTT
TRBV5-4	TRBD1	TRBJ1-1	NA	CASSLAGQGRVNTEAFF	TGTGCCAGCAGCTTGGCGGGACAGGGGAGGGTGAACACTGAAGCTTTCTTT
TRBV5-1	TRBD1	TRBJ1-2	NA	CASSNSQGDYGYTF	TGCGCCAGCAGCAATTCACAGGGGGACTATGGCTACACCTTC
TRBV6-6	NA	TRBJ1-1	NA	CASSETEAFF	TGTGCCAGCAGTGAGACTGAAGCTTTCTTT